This T cell receptor (beta chain) was profiled in a study of blood T cell repertoires in COVID-19. As for the study in general: The United States, Italy and Spain provided the acute and convalescent COVID-19 samples. T cells, B-cell-depleted T cells, or PBMCs supplied cDNA or gDNA.

In the authors' workflow: How many nucleated cells were present was estimated from reference gene primer amplification. Profiled with immunoSEQ multiplex PCR; TCRdb holds only in-frame clones, not every one. V and J calls plus clone size are reproduced from that table; the DNA served to infer D and trimming. The table lists some 58,000 clones, 92% of them singletons. The CDR3 totals 13 residues. The germline CDR1 and CDR2 sequences are MNHEY and SMNVEV (reference sequence). V shed 8 bases, J shed 13 bases, and the junction held 13 bases outside the gene matches. The chain couples TRBV27 to TRBJ2-1; 8 positions agree with TRBD1. The sample comprised peripheral blood. The source is a man aged 50 to 59 with active COVID-19. The CDR3 here is CASGTSGQVLQFF. The DNA for the CDR3 is TGTGCCAGCGGGACTTCGGGACAGGTTCTTCAGTTCTTC.